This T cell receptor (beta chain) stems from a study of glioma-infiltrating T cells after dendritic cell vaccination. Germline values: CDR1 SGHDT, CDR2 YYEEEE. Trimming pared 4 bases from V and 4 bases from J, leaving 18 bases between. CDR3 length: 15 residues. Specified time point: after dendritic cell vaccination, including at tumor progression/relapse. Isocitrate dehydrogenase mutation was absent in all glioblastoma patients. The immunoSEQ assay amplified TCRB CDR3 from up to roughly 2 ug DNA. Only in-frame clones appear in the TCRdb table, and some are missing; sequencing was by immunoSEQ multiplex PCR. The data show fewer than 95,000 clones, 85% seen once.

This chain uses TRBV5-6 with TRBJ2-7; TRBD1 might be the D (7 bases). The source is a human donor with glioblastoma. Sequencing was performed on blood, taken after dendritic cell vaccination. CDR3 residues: CASSRGEHRGYEQYF. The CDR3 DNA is TGTGCCAGCAGCAGGGGGGAACACAGGGGTTACGAGCAGTACTTC. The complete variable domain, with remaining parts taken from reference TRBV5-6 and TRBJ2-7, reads DAGVTQSPTHLIKTRGQQVTLRCSPKSGHDTVSWYQQALGQGPQFIFQYYEEEERQRGNFPDRFSGHQFPNYSSELNVNALLLGDSALYLCASSRGEHRGYEQYFGPGTRLTVT.